This is a list of T cell receptor beta chains from one sample in a study of blood T cell repertoires in COVID-19. Repertoires were generated with immunoSEQ multiplex PCR, while TCRdb's copy carries only in-frame clones and drops some. The repertoire holds roughly 95,000 clones, approximately 80% seen once, with approximately 25% in the top ten. Sequencing used peripheral blood. The origin of the receptors is a human donor in a cohort sampled during active COVID-19. Both conserved end residues are part of each CDR3. A D gene is named only where the DNA matches it firmly.

D gene	V gene	J gene	CDR3 protein
TRBD1	TRBV19	TRBJ1-5	CASSRGQGGQPQHF
TRBD2	TRBV7-6	TRBJ2-1	CASSLVDRGGNEQFF
.	TRBV2	TRBJ1-1	CASSKGEIAEAFF
TRBD1	TRBV6-5	TRBJ1-1	CASSYRGTVNEAFF
.	TRBV5-8	TRBJ1-5	CASTRYNQPQHF
.	TRBV5-1	TRBJ1-2	CASSLGQNYGYTF
.	TRBV28	TRBJ1-2	CASDWRGRSYGYTF
TRBD2	TRBV19	TRBJ2-3	CASSIRLAGADTQYF
.	TRBV19	TRBJ1-1	CASSIVNGGTEAFF
TRBD2	TRBV7-8	TRBJ2-5	CASSRGTSGREETQYF
.	TRBV3-1/TRBV3-2	TRBJ2-7	CASRDLATYEQYF
TRBD2	TRBV6-1	TRBJ2-1	CASSEEAGGPYNEQFF
.	TRBV4-1	TRBJ1-3	CASSQGGAQGNTIYF
.	TRBV19	TRBJ2-7	CASSRAQSHEQYF
TRBD1	TRBV24-1	TRBJ2-1	CATRGTEGHNEQFF
.	TRBV11-2	TRBJ1-5	CASSLDFREPQHF
.	TRBV12-5	TRBJ2-3	CASGLQGRTDTQYF
.	TRBV7-9	TRBJ1-1	CASSFTGRNTEAFF
.	TRBV7-2	TRBJ2-7	CASSFLDSSYEQYF
TRBD1	TRBV29-1	TRBJ1-2	CSVETGTGGDGYTF
TRBD2	TRBV2	TRBJ2-7	CASSEGGRNGYEQYF
TRBD1	TRBV3-1/TRBV3-2	TRBJ2-2	CASNWDRGLGELFF
TRBD2	TRBV10-2	TRBJ2-7	CASSGLAGGTYEQYF
.	TRBV2	TRBJ2-7	CATSSTSYEQYF
TRBD2	TRBV5-1	TRBJ2-7	CASSLAAGGPYEQYF
.	TRBV6-1	TRBJ2-5	CASSEGFGVETQYF
TRBD2	TRBV24-1	TRBJ2-7	CATSVGTSGTYEQYF
TRBD1	TRBV18	TRBJ1-5	CASSPPTGLGQPQHF
.	TRBV24-1	TRBJ2-7	CATSLKQVTYEQYF
.	TRBV2	TRBJ1-1	CASSKGVNTEAFF
TRBD1	TRBV7-9	TRBJ1-1	CASSLGQGSTEAFF
TRBD1	TRBV11-3	TRBJ1-1	CASSPGQGTTEAFF
.	TRBV5-1	TRBJ2-1	CASSLVPLQGPIRERSSYNEQFF
.	TRBV12-3/TRBV12-4	TRBJ1-2	CASSFSSYGYTF
.	TRBV6-1	TRBJ1-2	CASSELVGVSSGYTF
.	TRBV3-1/TRBV3-2	TRBJ1-2	CASSRLNEGGGYTF
.	TRBV28	TRBJ2-4	CATNRPGAQNIQYF
TRBD1	TRBV6-6	TRBJ1-5	CASSGTGFGNQPQHF